This entry features one T cell receptor beta chain sequence. No antigen is known for it. V was pared by 0 bases and J by 4 bases, with 15 bases between. From germline, CDR1 is MNHEY and CDR2 SMNVEV (reference sequence). The CDR3 runs to 16 residues. This sample is part of a study of cytomegalovirus exposure and HLA in healthy donors. Study-level findings and limits: TCR beta V segments were, for the most part, productive about 87% or about 30% of the time in an earlier analysis. Reports indicated that the classifier achieved high specificity and sensitivity in diagnosing cytomegalovirus status.

The primer mix had 60 Vbeta and 13 Jbeta primers. Produced via immunoSEQ multiplex PCR; TCRdb's table is partial and in-frame only. The sample carries about 130,000 clones, about 83% recorded once. Sequencing used PBMCs. The V call is TRBV27, the J call TRBJ1-2, with D perhaps matching TRBD1 (6 bases). The sequence was collected from a woman in her 30s in good health and CMV-seronegative. CDR3: CASSLSTGSSSYGYTF. Here the CDR3 DNA reads TGTGCCAGCAGTTTATCCACAGGGTCCTCGAGCTATGGCTACACCTTC.